The 15 T cell receptor beta chains listed next were all sequenced from one sample in a study of blood T cell repertoires in COVID-19. Assay: immunoSEQ multiplex PCR; the TCRdb copy retains only in-frame clones and omits some. Of 40,000 to 50,000 clones in the sample, more than 70% were seen once. The sample taken for sequencing was peripheral blood. The origin of the receptors is a middle-aged man with active COVID-19.

This sequence joins TRBV5-1 and TRBJ2-3, with D unresolved. Germline V gene sequence: CDR1 SGHRS, CDR2 YFSETQ. The CDR3 extends over 12 amino acids. The germline V and J ends were trimmed by 1 base and 4 bases, with 4 bases remaining between them. The CDR3 region has the DNA TGCGCCAGCAGCTTGAAGCCAGATACGCAGTATTTT. Its protein product is CASSLKPDTQYF. The full variable domain, with the rest looked up from reference TRBV5-1 and TRBJ2-3, is KAGVTQTPRYLIKTRGQQVTLSCSPISGHRSVSWYQQTPGQGLQFLFEYFSETQRNKGNFPGRFSGRQFSNSRSEMNVSTLELGDSALYLCASSLKPDTQYFGPGTRLTVL.

J is TRBJ1-6 and V is TRBV6-6; 8 bases map to TRBD1. The CDR3 is made up of 17 amino acids. Germline CDR1 is MNHNY and CDR2 is SVGAGI (reference sequence). The V and J ends lost 6 bases and 0 bases, in that order; junction bases with no gene match: 7. CDR3 region: CASSRQGKSSYNSPLHF. For the CDR3, the DNA is TGTGCCAGCAGCCGACAGGGGAAGAGCTCCTATAATTCACCCCTCCACTTT.

CDR3 coding DNA: TGTGCCAGCAGCTTAGCCGAGCGGGGGGCCTACAATGAGCAGTTCTTC. This sequence encodes CASSLAERGAYNEQFF. The chain couples TRBV7-2 to TRBJ2-1, with TRBD2 matching 9 bases. Unmatched junction bases numbered 2, after V lost 0 bases and J lost 2 bases. Per germline, CDR1 SGHTA and CDR2 FQGNSA. The CDR3 totals 16 residues.

The chain couples TRBV15 to TRBJ1-1; D may be TRBD1 (5 bases). CDR3 length equals 13 residues. V lost 2 bases to trimming and J lost 5 bases, with 9 bases between them. The germline V gene has CDR1 LNHNV and CDR2 YYDKDF (reference sequence). CDR3 coding DNA: TGTGCCACCAGCAGACGGGGGGGGACTGAAGCTTTCTTT. This encodes CATSRRGGTEAFF.

The chain carries TRBV7-9 and TRBJ2-3; D not certain. This CDR3 comprises 11 residues. Per germline, CDR1 SEHNR and CDR2 FQNEAQ (reference sequence). The V gene lost 4 bases and the J gene lost 6 bases, with 5 bases spanning the gap. The CDR3 DNA reads TGTGCCAGCAGCTCCCTCGATACGCAGTATTTT. Protein sequence: CASSSLDTQYF.

J is TRBJ2-7 and V is TRBV14; TRBD1 matches 8 bases. Germline V lookup: CDR1 SGHDN, CDR2 FVKESK. V dropped 1 base and J dropped 0; count of bases not matched to a gene: 2. The CDR3 totals 15 residues. The DNA for the CDR3 is TGTGCCAGCAGCCAAGGGGACAGGTCCTCCTACGAGCAGTACTTC. Its translation: CASSQGDRSSYEQYF. The full variable domain, its missing parts supplied by reference TRBV14 and TRBJ2-7, is EAGVTQFPSHSVIEKGQTVTLRCDPISGHDNLYWYRRVMGKEIKFLLHFVKESKQDESGMPNNRFLAERTGGTYSTLKVQPAELEDSGVYFCASSQGDRSSYEQYFGPGTRLTVT.

This clone was detected once. The rearrangement uses TRBV5-1 and TRBJ2-2; 9 bases map to TRBD1. The trim removed 4 bases at V and 7 bases at J, leaving 8 bases unmatched. The CDR3 covers 15 residues. Per the germline V gene, CDR1 is SGHRS and CDR2 is YFSETQ. CDR3 sequence: CASSVQGARDGELFF. CDR3 DNA: TGCGCCAGCAGCGTACAGGGGGCGCGGGACGGGGAGCTGTTTTTT.

The chain employs TRBV9 and TRBJ2-5; 11 bases agree with TRBD2. This CDR3 region has 15 residues. CDR1 SGDLS and CDR2 YYNGEE come from the germline V gene. Germline trimming cut 4 bases from V and 5 bases from J; bases unmatched to any gene: 7. The CDR3 bases are TGTGCCAGCAGCCCCCGACTAGCGGGGTTGGAGACCCAGTACTTC. Residues: CASSPRLAGLETQYF.

This clone was observed a single time. CDR3 DNA sequence: TGTGCCATCAGTGAGTCACCTGCACTGACAGGATATACGCAGTATTTT. It yields the protein CAISESPALTGYTQYF. The chain joins TRBV10-3 to TRBJ2-3; a weak D match, TRBD1 (6 bases). CDR1 is ENHRY and CDR2 is SYGVKD in the germline V gene. V shed 0 bases and J shed 7 bases, with 17 bases lying between them. The CDR3 spans 16 residues.

This chain joins TRBV6-2 or TRBV6-3 and TRBJ2-7; TRBD1 is a possible D gene (6 bases). This CDR3 has 16 residues. Per germline, CDR1 MNHEY and CDR2 SVGEGT. The V end was cut by 4 bases, the J end by 0 bases, with 16 bases between. This CDR3 is CASSSQHRAGSYEQYF. Here the CDR3 DNA reads TGTGCCAGCAGTTCCCAGCACAGGGCGGGCTCCTACGAGCAGTACTTC.

The chain links TRBV9 to TRBJ2-7, with D perhaps matching TRBD2 (6 bases). CDR1 is SGDLS and CDR2 is YYNGEE in the germline V gene. Trimming removed 0 bases at V and 2 bases at J, with 12 bases between. The CDR3 runs to 15 residues. CDR3 coding DNA: TGTGCCAGCAGCGTAGCGGGGGACGGGACCTACGAGCAGTACTTC. Translating it yields CASSVAGDGTYEQYF. Supplemented by reference TRBV9 and TRBJ2-7, the full variable domain reads DSGVTQTPKHLITATGQRVTLRCSPRSGDLSVYWYQQSLDQGLQFLIQYYNGEERAKGNILERFSAQQFPDLHSELNLSSLELGDSALYFCASSVAGDGTYEQYFGPGTRLTVT.

This clone was counted once. The V and J genes are TRBV4-3 and TRBJ2-1, with 8 bases aligning to TRBD2. The CDR3 consists of 19 residues. Trimming at V came to 0 bases and at J to 3 bases, leaving 13 bases not matched to a gene. Germline V lookup: CDR1 LGHNA, CDR2 YSLEER. CDR3 region: CASSQDLIAGIGVYNEQFF. The DNA of the CDR3 is TGCGCCAGCAGCCAAGATCTGATAGCGGGAATAGGTGTCTACAATGAGCAGTTCTTC.

The rearrangement joins TRBV18 to TRBJ2-1, with a tentative D call TRBD1 (5 bases). V lost 1 base and J lost 5, with 12 bases in between. CDR1 and CDR2 from the germline V gene are KGHSH and LQKENI. This CDR3 spans 15 amino acids. CDR3 protein: CASSPQGRANNEQFF. Written as DNA, the CDR3 is TGTGCCAGCTCACCACAAGGCAGGGCGAACAATGAGCAGTTCTTC.

The sample holds one count of this clone. The V and J genes are TRBV28 and TRBJ2-2, with a weak D call TRBD2 (5 bases). Trimming removed 6 bases from V and 0 bases from J, with 11 bases in between. CDR1 MDHEN and CDR2 SYDVKM come from the germline V gene. The CDR3 length is 15 residues. CDR3 sequence reads: CASRVSGTNTGELFF. CDR3 nucleotides: TGTGCCAGCAGAGTAAGCGGCACGAACACCGGGGAGCTGTTTTTT.

V gene TRBV6-5 combines with J gene TRBJ1-5; TRBD1 matches at 7 bases. The CDR3 contains 11 residues. The germline gives CDR1 MNHEY, CDR2 SVGAGI. The CDR3 DNA is TGTGTCACAGGGGTAAATCAGCCCCAGCATTTT. It translates to CVTGVNQPQHF.